This TCR beta chain was sequenced in a study of CD8 T cells in Susac syndrome. Turning to the study itself: Clinically active disease was present in 5 or 6 of the sequenced Susac syndrome patients. Roughly eight of these patients were in remission. The study, taken as a whole, reports: The Susac syndrome CD4+ T cell repertoires displayed no clonal expansion.

As regards this clonotype: Its antigen is as yet unknown.

Reverse transcription used about 0.45 to 1 ug RNA and random hexamers. The CDR3 of TCR beta was amplified by immunoSEQ multiplex PCR across 54 Vbeta and 13 Jbeta. A single record per CDR3 protein comes from TCRdb applying MiXCR to the immunoSEQ multiplex PCR reads. In the table there are about 150,000 distinct CDR3 sequences, roughly 95% of which are singletons. The clonotype comes from a human donor with Susac syndrome. The sample taken for sequencing was CD4+ T cells from PBMCs.

CDR3 DNA: TGTGCCAGCAGCCCCCGTCCCAGCACAGATACGCAGTATTTT. Translation gives CASSPRPSTDTQYF. This sequence joins TRBV5-4 and TRBJ2-3; no firm D call. The CDR3 extends over 14 amino acids. Germline CDR1 and CDR2: SGHNT and YYREEE (reference sequence). V dropped 4 bases and J dropped 0 bases, with 9 bases sitting between them.